The 25 T cell receptor beta chains below come from one sample, sequenced in a study of CD8+ T cells in alopecia areata. Investigators isolated RNA and reverse transcribed it into cDNA to act as the sequencing template. Generated by immunoSEQ multiplex PCR, the TCRdb table keeps only in-frame clones and is missing some. The sample shows approximately 150,000 clones, around 54% of them seen only once. Material for sequencing was CD4+ T cells sorted from blood. These receptors came from a human donor in good health.

This clone was seen once. The gene calls are TRBV4-2 and TRBJ1-1; possibly TRBD1 for D (5 bases). The length of the CDR3 is 16 residues. V was clipped by 0 bases and J by 6 bases, with 17 bases between them. Looked up from germline, CDR1 is LGHNA and CDR2 is YNFKEQ. DNA for the CDR3: TGTGCCAGCAGCCAAGACTTGGGGGAGGGGTACGCTGAAGCTTTCTTT. Its protein product is CASSQDLGEGYAEAFF.

This chain joins TRBV9 and TRBJ2-5, with D possibly TRBD1 on 6 matching bases. Trimming took off 0 bases at V and 0 bases at J, with 15 bases between the two ends. This CDR3 has 17 amino acids. CDR1 and CDR2 from the germline V gene are SGDLS and YYNGEE. The CDR3 DNA reads as TGTGCCAGCAGCGTAGCTCCCTCTACAGGGAACCAAGAGACCCAGTACTTC. Translated: CASSVAPSTGNQETQYF.

This clone occurred a few times. The rearrangement links TRBV14 to TRBJ2-5; TRBD1 matches 7 bases. Germline-derived CDR1 and CDR2 are SGHDN and FVKESK. This CDR3 region has 14 residues. V dropped 4 bases and J dropped 4; count of bases not matched to a gene: 6. CDR3 nucleotide sequence: TGTGCCAGCAGCCGTAACAGGGGTGGAGAGACCCAGTACTTC. Amino acid sequence: CASSRNRGGETQYF.

The chain recombines TRBV25-1 with TRBJ1-2, with D perhaps matching TRBD1 (5 bases). Germline V gene lookup returns CDR1 MGHDK and CDR2 SYGVNS. This CDR3 region has 13 residues. Trimming left V 8 bases short and J 7 bases short, with 17 bases between. The CDR3 nucleotides are TGTGCCAGCCGAGGGACGGCGCTTCGTGGCTACACCTTC. It specifies CASRGTALRGYTF.

In its sample, this clone was seen many times. The chain carries TRBV25-1 and TRBJ1-5; no clear D gene. The CDR3 spans 14 residues. The germline CDR1 and CDR2 sequences are MGHDK and SYGVNS. V shed 5 bases and J shed 0 bases, with 8 bases lying between them. The CDR3, as DNA: TGTGCCAGCAGTCCACTGAATAGCAATCAGCCCCAGCATTTT. Translated, it gives CASSPLNSNQPQHF.

The rearrangement links TRBV5-4 to TRBJ2-1; D unresolved. V lost 4 bases to trimming and J lost 0 bases, with 11 bases between them. In germline, CDR1 is SGHNT, CDR2 YYREEE (reference sequence). This CDR3 spans 15 amino acids. The CDR3 bases are TGTGCCAGCAGCCCGCCGATTAGCTCCTACAATGAGCAGTTCTTC. It translates to CASSPPISSYNEQFF. Full variable domain (rest looked up from reference TRBV5-4 and TRBJ2-1): ETGVTQSPTHLIKTRGQQVTLRCSSQSGHNTVSWYQQALGQGPQFIFQYYREEENGRGNFPPRFSGLQFPNYSSELNVNALELDDSALYLCASSPPISSYNEQFFGPGTRLTVL.

The rearrangement links TRBV2 to TRBJ2-7, with TRBD2 matching over 11 bases. This CDR3 spans 14 amino acids. CDR1 and CDR2 from the germline V gene are SNHLY and FYNNEI. With 6 bases clipped from V and 4 bases from J, the junction kept 5 bases outside the gene matches. This CDR3 is CASSRGLAAYEQYF. The CDR3 DNA sequence: TGTGCCAGCAGCCGGGGACTAGCGGCTTACGAGCAGTACTTC.

The chain is built from TRBV5-1 and TRBJ2-5; the D is unclear. Germline V gene sequence: CDR1 SGHRS, CDR2 YFSETQ. The CDR3 runs to 9 residues. The V gene lost 4 bases and the J gene lost 10 bases, with 5 bases spanning the gap. The CDR3 loop is CASSPGQYF. For the CDR3, the DNA is TGCGCCAGCAGCCCCGGCCAGTACTTC.

The V gene is TRBV10-3, the J gene TRBJ2-5; D not resolved. The CDR3 is 12 amino acids. The V end lost 3 bases, the J end lost 9 bases, and 11 bases lay between the germline ends. Germline-derived CDR1 and CDR2 are ENHRY and SYGVKD. CDR3 residues: CAISDPYGAQYF. CDR3 bases: TGTGCCATCAGTGACCCTTATGGGGCCCAGTACTTC.

The chain couples TRBV30 to TRBJ2-5, with 14 bases lining up with TRBD2. The CDR3 loop spans 15 amino acids. Germline V CDR1 and CDR2: GTSNPN, SVGIG (reference sequence). V was clipped by 2 bases and J by 4 bases; unmatched bases: 3. The DNA of the CDR3 is TGTGCCTGGAGTCCGGGGACTAGCGGGAGAGAGACCCAGTACTTC. Translation gives CAWSPGTSGRETQYF.

This clone was seen more than once but under ten times. The rearrangement joins TRBV29-1 to TRBJ2-7; TRBD1 aligns across 9 bases. The length of the CDR3 is 12 residues. V gave up 6 bases and J gave up 2 bases; unmatched junction bases: 2. CDR1 and CDR2 from the germline V gene are SQVTM and ANQGSEA. CDR3 sequence reads: CSVWTGAYEQYF. Written as DNA, the CDR3 is TGCAGCGTCTGGACAGGGGCCTACGAGCAGTACTTC.

This clone was counted once. The chain recombines TRBV6-6 with TRBJ1-5; tentatively, D is TRBD1 (5 bases). V was trimmed by 8 bases and J by 4 bases, leaving 12 bases between them. Germline V gene sequence: CDR1 MNHNY, CDR2 SVGAGI (reference sequence). The CDR3 runs to 13 residues. The CDR3 DNA reads TGTGCCAGCCAAGTCCGGGGGAATCAGCCCCAGCATTTT. It yields the protein CASQVRGNQPQHF.

The rearrangement links TRBV10-3 to TRBJ2-4; TRBD2 matches at 13 bases. The V gene end was trimmed by 10 bases and the J gene end by 2 bases; junction bases not matched to a gene: 11. This CDR3 spans 17 amino acids. Germline CDR1 and CDR2: ENHRY and SYGVKD. For the CDR3, the DNA is TGTGCCAACCGGCCCGGACTAGCGGGAGTTTCCAAAAACATTCAGTACTTC. Translating gives CANRPGLAGVSKNIQYF.

The V call is TRBV29-1, the J call TRBJ2-1; TRBD2 aligns across 11 bases. The germline V gene has CDR1 SQVTM and CDR2 ANQGSEA. V shed 4 bases and J 4 bases; nucleotides not matched to a gene: 3. The CDR3 length is 14 residues. CDR3 DNA: TGCAGCGTTGTAGCGGGAGGGCTGTACAATGAGCAGTTCTTC. Its translation is CSVVAGGLYNEQFF.

The V and J genes are TRBV2 and TRBJ1-5, with D possibly matching TRBD1 (5 bases). In germline, CDR1 is SNHLY, CDR2 FYNNEI. This CDR3 spans 14 amino acids. V gave up 3 bases and J gave up 6 bases, with 12 bases separating them. The CDR3 loop reads CASSEGRVGQPQHF. The CDR3 region has the DNA TGTGCCAGCAGTGAGGGCAGGGTAGGTCAGCCCCAGCATTTT.

This clone was observed a handful of times. V and J are TRBV6-6 and TRBJ2-7; D unclear. The germline V gene encodes CDR1 MNHNY and CDR2 SVGAGI (reference sequence). The CDR3 has 12 residues. Trimming removed 6 bases from V and 4 bases from J, with 10 bases in between. CDR3 sequence (DNA): TGTGCCAGCAGGAAGGAAACGTACGAGCAGTACTTC. Translation gives CASRKETYEQYF.

This clone was counted a few times. This chain connects TRBV5-1 to TRBJ2-3; D perhaps matches TRBD1 (6 bases). CDR3 length: 12 amino acids. Germline CDR1 and CDR2: SGHRS and YFSETQ. The V gene lost 7 bases and the J gene lost 10 bases, with 16 bases spanning the gap. CDR3 amino acids: CASHPGGGPQYF. As DNA, the CDR3 is TGCGCCAGCCACCCTGGGGGCGGTCCGCAGTATTTT.

This chain links TRBV9 with TRBJ1-1; the D is unclear. This CDR3 has 13 residues. Germline V gene sequence: CDR1 SGDLS, CDR2 YYNGEE. Trimming took 0 bases from V and 8 from J, leaving 11 bases between them. DNA of the CDR3: TGTGCCAGCAGCGTAGGAATTTCGGGAGAAGCTTTCTTT. Translated, it gives CASSVGISGEAFF.

The chain carries TRBV6-1 and TRBJ2-5, with 8 bases aligning to TRBD1. Germline V gene lookup returns CDR1 MNHNS and CDR2 SASEGT. Unmatched junction bases numbered 5, after V lost 4 bases and J lost 4 bases. This CDR3 region has 14 residues. The CDR3 spells CASSGGTGGETQYF. The CDR3 nucleotides read TGTGCCAGCAGTGGCGGCACAGGGGGAGAGACCCAGTACTTC.

V is TRBV2 and J is TRBJ2-5; D is unclear. Trimming removed 8 bases at V and 5 bases at J, with 12 bases between. CDR1 is SNHLY, CDR2 FYNNEI, per germline. The CDR3 sequence is 12 residues long. The chain's CDR3 is CASGREEETQYF. Here the CDR3 DNA reads TGTGCCAGCGGCCGAGAGGAGGAGACCCAGTACTTC.

There are a few counts of this clone. J is TRBJ2-3 and V is TRBV7-2; unclear D gene. The CDR3 runs to 14 residues. V was pared by 1 base and J by 4 bases, with 9 bases between. Germline lookup yields CDR1 SGHTA and CDR2 FQGNSA. Written as DNA, the CDR3 is TGTGCCAGCAGCTTAGGAATTAGGCCAGATACGCAGTATTTT. This translates into CASSLGIRPDTQYF.

V usage is TRBV4-1 and J usage is TRBJ2-7; D tentatively fits TRBD1 or TRBD2 (5 bases each). V was clipped by 4 bases and J by 6 bases, with 19 bases between them. There are 15 residues in the CDR3. Germline V gene lookup returns CDR1 MGHRA and CDR2 YSYEKL. The CDR3 nucleotides are TGCGCCAGCAGCCCGGTGGGGGACGGTGGGTTCGAGCAGTACTTC. Amino acids: CASSPVGDGGFEQYF.

This sequence joins TRBV2 and TRBJ2-5; 13 nucleotides align to TRBD2. The CDR3 extends over 14 amino acids. CDR1 is SNHLY and CDR2 is FYNNEI in the germline V gene. V gave up 8 bases and J gave up 5 bases; unmatched junction bases: 5. CDR3 amino acids: CASGTSGKGETQYF. Here the CDR3 DNA reads TGTGCCAGCGGGACTAGCGGGAAGGGGGAGACCCAGTACTTC. The full variable domain, its missing parts supplied by reference TRBV2 and TRBJ2-5, is EPEVTQTPSHQVTQMGQEVILRCVPISNHLYFYWYRQILGQKVEFLVSFYNNEISEKSEIFDDQFSVERPDGSNFTLKIRSTKLEDSAMYFCASGTSGKGETQYFGPGTRLLVL.

This chain joins TRBV7-9 and TRBJ2-3; 13 bases are shared with TRBD2. J lost 6 bases, V lost 8 bases, and 8 bases had no gene match. CDR1 is SEHNR, CDR2 FQNEAQ, per germline (reference sequence). The CDR3 runs 15 residues. CDR3 in amino acids: CASGLGLAGADTQYF. The CDR3 DNA reads TGTGCCAGCGGACTAGGACTAGCGGGAGCGGATACGCAGTATTTT.

The chain couples TRBV29-1 to TRBJ2-4; D gene ambiguous. V dropped 4 bases and J dropped 5 bases, with 15 bases sitting between them. The CDR3 has 14 amino acids. CDR1 and CDR2 (germline): SQVTM, ANQGSEA. The CDR3 region is CSVVKERGENIQYF. Written as DNA, the CDR3 is TGCAGCGTTGTAAAAGAACGAGGCGAAAACATTCAGTACTTC.